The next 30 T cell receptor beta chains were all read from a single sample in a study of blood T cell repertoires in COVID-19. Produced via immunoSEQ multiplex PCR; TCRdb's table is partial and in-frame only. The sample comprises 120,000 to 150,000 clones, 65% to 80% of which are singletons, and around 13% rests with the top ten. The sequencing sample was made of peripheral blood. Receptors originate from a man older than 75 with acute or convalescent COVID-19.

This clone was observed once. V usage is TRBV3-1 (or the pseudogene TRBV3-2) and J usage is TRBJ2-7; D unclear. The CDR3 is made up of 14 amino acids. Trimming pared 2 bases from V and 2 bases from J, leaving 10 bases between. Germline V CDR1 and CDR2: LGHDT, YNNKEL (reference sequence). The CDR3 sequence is CASSQFLDTYEQYF. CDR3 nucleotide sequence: TGTGCCAGCAGCCAATTCCTAGATACCTACGAGCAGTACTTC.

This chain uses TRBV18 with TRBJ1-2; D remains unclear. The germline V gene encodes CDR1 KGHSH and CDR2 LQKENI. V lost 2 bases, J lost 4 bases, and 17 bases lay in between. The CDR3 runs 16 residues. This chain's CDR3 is CASSPYSGGSGYGYTF. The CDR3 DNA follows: TGTGCCAGCTCACCATATTCCGGCGGGTCGGGCTATGGCTACACCTTC.

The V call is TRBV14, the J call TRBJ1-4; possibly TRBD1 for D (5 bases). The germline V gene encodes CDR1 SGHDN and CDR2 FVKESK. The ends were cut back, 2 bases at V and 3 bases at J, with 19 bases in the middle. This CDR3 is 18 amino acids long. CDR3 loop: CASSQPLRADRSNEKLFF. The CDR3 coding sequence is TGTGCCAGCAGCCAACCTCTCAGGGCCGATAGGTCTAATGAAAAACTGTTTTTT.

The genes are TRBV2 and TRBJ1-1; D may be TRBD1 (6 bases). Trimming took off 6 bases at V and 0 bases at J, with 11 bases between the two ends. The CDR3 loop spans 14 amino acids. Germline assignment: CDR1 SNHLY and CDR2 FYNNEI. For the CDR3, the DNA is TGTGCCAGCAGGGGGGACACGTTGAACACTGAAGCTTTCTTT. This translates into CASRGDTLNTEAFF.

For the CDR3, the DNA is TGTGCCAGCAGCGACCGACGGACAGGGGGGGATACGCAGTATTTT. It codes for CASSDRRTGGDTQYF. This rearrangement joins TRBV2 to TRBJ2-3, with 10 nucleotides matching TRBD1. The ends lost 6 bases at V and 6 bases at J; junction bases unmatched: 9. Per the germline V gene, CDR1 is SNHLY and CDR2 is FYNNEI. The CDR3 is 15 residues long.

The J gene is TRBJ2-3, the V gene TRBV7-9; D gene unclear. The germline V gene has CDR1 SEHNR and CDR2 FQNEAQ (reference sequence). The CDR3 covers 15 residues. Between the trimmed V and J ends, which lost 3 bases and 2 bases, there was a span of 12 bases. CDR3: CASSFISLATDTQYF. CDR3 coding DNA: TGTGCCAGCAGCTTCATCTCCTTGGCCACAGATACGCAGTATTTT. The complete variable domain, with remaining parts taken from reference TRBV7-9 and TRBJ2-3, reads DTGVSQNPRHKITKRGQNVTFRCDPISEHNRLYWYRQTLGQGPEFLTYFQNEAQLEKSRLLSDRFSAERPKGSFSTLEIQRTEQGDSAMYLCASSFISLATDTQYFGPGTRLTVL.

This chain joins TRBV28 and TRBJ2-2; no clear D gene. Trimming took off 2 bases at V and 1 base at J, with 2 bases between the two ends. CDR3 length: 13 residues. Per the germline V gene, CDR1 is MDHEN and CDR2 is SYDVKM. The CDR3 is CASSLRNTGELFF. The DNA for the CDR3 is TGTGCCAGCAGTTTACGGAACACCGGGGAGCTGTTTTTT.

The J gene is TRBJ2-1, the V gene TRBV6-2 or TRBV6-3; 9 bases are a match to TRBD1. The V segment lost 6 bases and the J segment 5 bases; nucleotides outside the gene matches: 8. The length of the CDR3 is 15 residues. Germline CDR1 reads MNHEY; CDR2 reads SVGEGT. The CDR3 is CASSFPGQGNNEQFF. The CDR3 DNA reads TGTGCCAGCAGCTTCCCGGGACAGGGCAACAATGAGCAGTTCTTC.

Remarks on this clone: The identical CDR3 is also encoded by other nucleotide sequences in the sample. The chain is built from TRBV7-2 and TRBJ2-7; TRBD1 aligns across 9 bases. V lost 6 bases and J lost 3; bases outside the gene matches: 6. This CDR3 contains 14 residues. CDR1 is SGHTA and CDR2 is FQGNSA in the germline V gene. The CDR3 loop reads CASSSGQGYYEQYF. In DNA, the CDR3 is TGTGCCAGCAGTTCGGGACAGGGATACTACGAGCAGTACTTC.

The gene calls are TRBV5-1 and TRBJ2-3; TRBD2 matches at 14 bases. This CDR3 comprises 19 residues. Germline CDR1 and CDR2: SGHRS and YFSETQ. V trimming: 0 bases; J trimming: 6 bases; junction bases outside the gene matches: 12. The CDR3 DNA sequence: TGCGCCAGCAGCTTGGAACCCGTGGGACTAGCGGGGGAAAAGGATACGCAGTATTTT. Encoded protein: CASSLEPVGLAGEKDTQYF.

Here the CDR3 DNA reads TGTGCCAGCAGTTTACAGGGTTGGAGCTCCTACAATGAGCAGTTCTTC. Translating it yields CASSLQGWSSYNEQFF. V is TRBV27 and J is TRBJ2-1, with D tentatively TRBD1 (5 bases). Looked up from germline, CDR1 is MNHEY and CDR2 is SMNVEV (reference sequence). The CDR3 covers 16 residues. The V end lost 2 bases, the J end lost 0 bases, and 11 bases lay between the germline ends.

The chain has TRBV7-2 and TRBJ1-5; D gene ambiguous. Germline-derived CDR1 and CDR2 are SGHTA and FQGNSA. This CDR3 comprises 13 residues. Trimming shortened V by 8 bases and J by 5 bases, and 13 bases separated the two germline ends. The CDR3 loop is CASAKEGDQPQHF. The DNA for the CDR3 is TGTGCCAGCGCCAAAGAGGGTGATCAGCCCCAGCATTTT.

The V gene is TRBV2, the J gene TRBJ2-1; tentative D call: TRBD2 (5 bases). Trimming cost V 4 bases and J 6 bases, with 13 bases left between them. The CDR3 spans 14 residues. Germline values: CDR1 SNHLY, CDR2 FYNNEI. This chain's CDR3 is CASSARGRSNEQFF. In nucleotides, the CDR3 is TGTGCCAGCAGTGCCCGAGGGAGAAGCAATGAGCAGTTCTTC.

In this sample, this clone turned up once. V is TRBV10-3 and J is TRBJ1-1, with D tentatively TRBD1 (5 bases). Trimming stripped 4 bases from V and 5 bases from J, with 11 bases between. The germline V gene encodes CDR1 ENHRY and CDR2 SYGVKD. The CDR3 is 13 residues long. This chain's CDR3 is CAISGGGGTEAFF. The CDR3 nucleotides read TGTGCCATCAGTGGGGGGGGAGGGACTGAAGCTTTCTTT.

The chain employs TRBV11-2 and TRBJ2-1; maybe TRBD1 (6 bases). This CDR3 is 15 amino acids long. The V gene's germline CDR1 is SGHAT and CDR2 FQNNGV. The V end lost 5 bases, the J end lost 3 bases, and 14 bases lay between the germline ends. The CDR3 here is CASSTTGTGYNEQFF. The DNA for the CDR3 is TGTGCCAGCAGCACCACAGGGACGGGCTACAATGAGCAGTTCTTC.

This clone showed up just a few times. The CDR3 DNA sequence: TGTGCCAGCAGTTTGGGTTGGGGGCCGCAGTACTTC. This codes for CASSLGWGPQYF. The genes are TRBV6-2 or TRBV6-3 and TRBJ2-4; perhaps TRBD1 as D (6 bases). V lost 4 bases, J lost 13 bases, and 14 bases lay in between. Looked up from germline, CDR1 is MNHEY and CDR2 is SVGEGT. The CDR3 contains 12 residues.

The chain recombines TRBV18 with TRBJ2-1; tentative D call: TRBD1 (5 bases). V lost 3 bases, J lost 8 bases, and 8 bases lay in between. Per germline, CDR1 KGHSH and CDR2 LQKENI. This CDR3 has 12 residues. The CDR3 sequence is CASSPRVDEQFF. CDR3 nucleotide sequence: TGTGCCAGCTCACCCAGGGTTGATGAGCAGTTCTTC.

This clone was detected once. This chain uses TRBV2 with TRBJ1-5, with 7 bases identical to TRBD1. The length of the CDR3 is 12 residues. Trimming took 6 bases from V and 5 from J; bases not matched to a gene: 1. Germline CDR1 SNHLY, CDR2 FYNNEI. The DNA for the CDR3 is TGTGCCAGCAGCACAGGGGATCAGCCCCAGCATTTT. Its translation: CASSTGDQPQHF.

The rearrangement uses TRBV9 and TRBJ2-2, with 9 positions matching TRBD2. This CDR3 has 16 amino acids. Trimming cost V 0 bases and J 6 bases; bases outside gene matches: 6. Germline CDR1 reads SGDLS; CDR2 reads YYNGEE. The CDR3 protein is CASSVAAGGLSGELFF. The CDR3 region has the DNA TGTGCCAGCAGCGTAGCGGCGGGGGGGCTATCCGGGGAGCTGTTTTTT.

This CDR3 is CASSFGGPQETQYF. DNA of the CDR3: TGTGCCAGCTCGTTCGGGGGGCCCCAAGAGACCCAGTACTTC. The chain is built from TRBV18 and TRBJ2-5; possible D gene TRBD2, 7 bases. In germline, CDR1 is KGHSH, CDR2 LQKENI. V was cut by 6 bases and J by 1 base, with 12 bases left in between. This CDR3 contains 14 residues.

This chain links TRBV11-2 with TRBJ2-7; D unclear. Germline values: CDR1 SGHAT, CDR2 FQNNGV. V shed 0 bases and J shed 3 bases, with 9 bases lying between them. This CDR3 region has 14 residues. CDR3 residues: CASSLEGNSYEQYF. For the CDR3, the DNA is TGTGCCAGCAGCTTAGAAGGCAACAGCTACGAGCAGTACTTC. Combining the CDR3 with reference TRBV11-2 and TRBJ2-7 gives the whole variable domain EAGVAQSPRYKIIEKRQSVAFWCNPISGHATLYWYQQILGQGPKLLIQFQNNGVVDDSQLPKDRFSAERLKGVDSTLKIQPAKLEDSAVYLCASSLEGNSYEQYFGPGTRLTVT.

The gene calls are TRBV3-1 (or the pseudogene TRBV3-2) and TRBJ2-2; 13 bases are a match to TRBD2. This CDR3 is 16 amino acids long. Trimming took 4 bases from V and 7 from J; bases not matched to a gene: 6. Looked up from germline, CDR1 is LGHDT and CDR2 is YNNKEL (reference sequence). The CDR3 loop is CASSRRLAGGDGELFF. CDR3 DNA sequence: TGTGCCAGCAGCCGCCGACTAGCGGGGGGCGACGGGGAGCTGTTTTTT.

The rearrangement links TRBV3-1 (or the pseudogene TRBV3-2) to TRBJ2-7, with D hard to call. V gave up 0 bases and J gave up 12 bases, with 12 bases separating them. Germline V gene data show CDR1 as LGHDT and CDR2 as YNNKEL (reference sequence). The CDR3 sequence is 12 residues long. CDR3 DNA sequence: TGTGCCAGCAGCCAAGATCAGGAAGTTCGGTACTTC. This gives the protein CASSQDQEVRYF.

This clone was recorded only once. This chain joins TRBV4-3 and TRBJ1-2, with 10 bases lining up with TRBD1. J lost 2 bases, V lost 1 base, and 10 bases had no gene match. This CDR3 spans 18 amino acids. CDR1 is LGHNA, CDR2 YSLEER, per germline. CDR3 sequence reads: CASSQGGTGVLGNYGYTF. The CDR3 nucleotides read TGCGCCAGCAGCCAAGGAGGGACAGGGGTGCTTGGGAACTATGGCTACACCTTC.

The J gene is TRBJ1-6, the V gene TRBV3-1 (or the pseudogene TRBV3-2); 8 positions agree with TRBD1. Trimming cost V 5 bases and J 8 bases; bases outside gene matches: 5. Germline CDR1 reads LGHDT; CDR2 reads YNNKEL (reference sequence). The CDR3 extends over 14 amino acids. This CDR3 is CASSAGQADSPLHF. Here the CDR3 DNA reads TGTGCCAGCAGCGCGGGACAGGCGGATTCACCCCTCCACTTT.

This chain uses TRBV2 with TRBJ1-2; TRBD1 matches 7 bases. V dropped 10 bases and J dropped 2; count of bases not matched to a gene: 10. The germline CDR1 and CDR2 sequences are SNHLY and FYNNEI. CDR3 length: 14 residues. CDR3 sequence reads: CATKRDSSNYGYTF. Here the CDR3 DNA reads TGTGCCACGAAAAGGGACAGCTCAAACTATGGCTACACCTTC.

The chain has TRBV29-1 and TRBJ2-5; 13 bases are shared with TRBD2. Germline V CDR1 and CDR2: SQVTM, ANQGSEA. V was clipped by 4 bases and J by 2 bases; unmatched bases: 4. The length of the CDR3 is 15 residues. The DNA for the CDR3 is TGCAGCGTTGCCGGGACTAGCGGGGCTCAAGAGACCCAGTACTTC. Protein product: CSVAGTSGAQETQYF.

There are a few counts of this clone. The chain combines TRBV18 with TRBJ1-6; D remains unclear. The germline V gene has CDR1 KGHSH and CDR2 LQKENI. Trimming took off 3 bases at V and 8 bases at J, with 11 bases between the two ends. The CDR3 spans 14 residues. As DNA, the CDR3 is TGTGCCAGCTCACCCGTGCGCGCGGATTCACCCCTCCACTTT. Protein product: CASSPVRADSPLHF.

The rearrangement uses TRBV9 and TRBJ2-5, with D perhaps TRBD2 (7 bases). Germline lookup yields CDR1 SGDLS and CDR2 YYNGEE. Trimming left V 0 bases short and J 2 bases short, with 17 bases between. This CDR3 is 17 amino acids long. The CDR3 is CASSVEGGNRLQETQYF. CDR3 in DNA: TGTGCCAGCAGCGTAGAGGGGGGGAACAGGTTACAAGAGACCCAGTACTTC.

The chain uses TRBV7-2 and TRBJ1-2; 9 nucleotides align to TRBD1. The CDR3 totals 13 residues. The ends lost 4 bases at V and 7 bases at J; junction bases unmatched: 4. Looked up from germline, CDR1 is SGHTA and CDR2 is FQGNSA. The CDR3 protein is CASSSSQGAGYTF. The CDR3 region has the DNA TGTGCCAGCAGCTCCTCACAGGGGGCTGGCTACACCTTC.